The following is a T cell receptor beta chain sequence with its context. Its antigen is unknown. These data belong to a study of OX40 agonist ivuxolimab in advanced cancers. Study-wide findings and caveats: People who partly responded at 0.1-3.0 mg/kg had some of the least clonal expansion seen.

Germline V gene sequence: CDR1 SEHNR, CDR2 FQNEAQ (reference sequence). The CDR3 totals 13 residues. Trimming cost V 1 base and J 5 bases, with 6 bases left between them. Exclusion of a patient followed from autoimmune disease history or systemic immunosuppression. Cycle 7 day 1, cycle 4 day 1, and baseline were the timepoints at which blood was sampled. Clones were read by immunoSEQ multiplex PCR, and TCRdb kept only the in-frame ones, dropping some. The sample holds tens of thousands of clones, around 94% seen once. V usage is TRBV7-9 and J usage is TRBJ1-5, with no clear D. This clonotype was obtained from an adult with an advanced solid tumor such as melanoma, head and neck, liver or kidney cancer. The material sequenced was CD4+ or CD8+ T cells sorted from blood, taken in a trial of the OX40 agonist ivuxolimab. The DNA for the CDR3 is TGTGCCAGCAGCTTAGAGGGCGATCAGCCCCAGCATTTT. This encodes CASSLEGDQPQHF.